These T cell receptor beta chains were read from a single sample in a study of CD8+ T cells in alopecia areata. Sequencing was performed with immunoSEQ multiplex PCR; in TCRdb, only in-frame clones are kept and a portion is missing. This sample carries about 200,000 clones, roughly two fifths of them seen once, and the ten largest clones take around 0.48%. Here the sequenced sample was CD4+ T cells sorted from blood, taken between weeks 30 and 35, from a patient treated with tofacitinib. All receptors derive from a human donor with alopecia areata. The CDR3 runs from the conserved cysteine through the conserved F or W. The D gene is left open where the match is weak.

v_call	j_call	d_call	cdr3_aa
TRBV18	TRBJ1-4	TRBD1	CASSQTGATNEKLFF
TRBV27	TRBJ2-7	TRBD1	CASSLLGQGASYEQYF
TRBV6-1	TRBJ2-3	.	CASRDTGWGTDTQYF
TRBV15	TRBJ2-1	TRBD2	CATSRESGIAGVTYNEQFF
TRBV25-1	TRBJ2-3	.	CASSRGGRSTDTQYF
TRBV5-1	TRBJ2-1	.	CASSPEAGAMKQFF
TRBV5-4	TRBJ1-2	.	CASSLLLDYLRFDGYTF
TRBV18	TRBJ2-1	TRBD1	CASSLGQNNEQFF
TRBV7-2	TRBJ2-5	.	CASSTGTKETQYF
TRBV6-5	TRBJ2-1	.	CASREYNEQFF
TRBV7-2	TRBJ2-2	.	CASSLQGTNTGELFF
TRBV6-5	TRBJ1-2	.	CASTSTTNYGYTF
TRBV5-1	TRBJ2-2	TRBD1	CASSDGQANPPQGGELFF
TRBV7-9	TRBJ2-7	.	CAIGGDEQYF
TRBV7-3	TRBJ1-1	.	CASSLMLENTEAFF
TRBV7-9	TRBJ1-2	TRBD1	CASIQRGTGRLLNYGYTF
TRBV29-1	TRBJ1-1	.	CSVEDFNTGWGNTEAFF
TRBV13	TRBJ2-2	TRBD2	CASSLPRSAGVTGELFF
TRBV7-6	TRBJ2-7	TRBD2	CASSFLAGGTYEQYF
TRBV20-1	TRBJ2-1	.	CSASHRNEQFF
TRBV13	TRBJ2-7	TRBD1	CAREGTGENEQYF
TRBV4-1	TRBJ1-5	.	CASSQTGGRPQHF
TRBV10-3	TRBJ2-7	.	CAISDREPYEQYF
TRBV7-9	TRBJ1-1	.	CASSSKGRDTEAFF
TRBV7-7	TRBJ2-3	.	CASSHGGTDTQYF
TRBV5-1	TRBJ2-7	TRBD2	CASSLAGGFNEQYF
TRBV4-1	TRBJ1-4	.	CASSQNSKLFF
TRBV18	TRBJ2-7	.	CASSRGASSYEQYF
TRBV25-1	TRBJ2-7	.	CASSESGGLTNEQYF
TRBV7-9	TRBJ2-3	.	CASSLSYTQYF
TRBV30	TRBJ1-2	.	CAWRGSSYGYTF